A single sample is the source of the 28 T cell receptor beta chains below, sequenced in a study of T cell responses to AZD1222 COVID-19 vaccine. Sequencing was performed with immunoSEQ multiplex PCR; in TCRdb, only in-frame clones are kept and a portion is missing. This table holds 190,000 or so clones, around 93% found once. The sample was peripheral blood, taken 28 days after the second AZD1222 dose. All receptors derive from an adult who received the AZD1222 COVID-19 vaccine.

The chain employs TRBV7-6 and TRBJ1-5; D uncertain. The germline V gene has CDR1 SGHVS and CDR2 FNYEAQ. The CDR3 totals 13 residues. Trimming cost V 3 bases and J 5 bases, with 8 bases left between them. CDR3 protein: CASSFGNDQPQHF. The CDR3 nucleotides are TGTGCCAGCAGCTTTGGGAACGATCAGCCCCAGCATTTT.

The CDR3 loop is CASSAGLSNTDTQYF. The CDR3 DNA is TGCGCCAGCAGCGCGGGACTATCCAACACAGATACGCAGTATTTT. The V call is TRBV5-1, the J call TRBJ2-3; TRBD2 matches at 7 bases. Losses at the gene ends were 4 bases for V and 2 bases for J; bases not matched to a gene: 7. CDR1 is SGHRS and CDR2 is YFSETQ in the germline V gene. The CDR3 sequence is 15 residues long.

The CDR3 sequence: CASSPDLLAGGRGEQFF. The CDR3 DNA is TGTGCCAGCAGCCCCGACTTGCTAGCGGGGGGGCGGGGTGAGCAGTTCTTC. The chain uses TRBV3-1 (or the pseudogene TRBV3-2) and TRBJ2-1; TRBD2 agrees at 12 bases. The CDR3 has 17 amino acids. V was clipped by 4 bases and J by 9 bases; unmatched bases: 13. Germline-derived CDR1 and CDR2 are LGHDT and YNNKEL (reference sequence).

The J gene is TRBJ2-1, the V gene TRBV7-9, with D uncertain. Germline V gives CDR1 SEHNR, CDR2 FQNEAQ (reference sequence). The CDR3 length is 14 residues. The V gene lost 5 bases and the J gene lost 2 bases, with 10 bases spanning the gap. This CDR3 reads CASSGRIPYNEQFF. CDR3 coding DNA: TGTGCCAGCAGCGGCAGGATACCCTACAATGAGCAGTTCTTC.

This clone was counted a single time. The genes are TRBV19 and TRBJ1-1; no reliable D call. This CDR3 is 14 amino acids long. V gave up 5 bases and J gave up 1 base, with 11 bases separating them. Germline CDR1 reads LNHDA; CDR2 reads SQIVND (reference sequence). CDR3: CASSARRENTEAFF. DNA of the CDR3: TGTGCCAGTAGTGCCCGACGAGAGAACACTGAAGCTTTCTTT.

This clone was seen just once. The CDR3 here is CASSISGRNSPLHF. As DNA, the CDR3 is TGTGCCAGTAGTATAAGCGGGCGAAATTCACCCCTCCACTTT. The chain employs TRBV19 and TRBJ1-6; no clear D. In germline, CDR1 is LNHDA, CDR2 SQIVND (reference sequence). Deletions cut 2 bases from V and 7 bases from J, with 9 bases between. The CDR3 runs to 14 residues.

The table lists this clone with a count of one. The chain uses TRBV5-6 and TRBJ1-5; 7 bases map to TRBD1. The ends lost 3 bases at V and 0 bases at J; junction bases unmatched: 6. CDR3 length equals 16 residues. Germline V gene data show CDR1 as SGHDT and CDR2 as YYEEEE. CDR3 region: CASSSADRDSNQPQHF. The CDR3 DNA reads TGTGCCAGCAGCTCGGCTGACAGGGATAGCAATCAGCCCCAGCATTTT.

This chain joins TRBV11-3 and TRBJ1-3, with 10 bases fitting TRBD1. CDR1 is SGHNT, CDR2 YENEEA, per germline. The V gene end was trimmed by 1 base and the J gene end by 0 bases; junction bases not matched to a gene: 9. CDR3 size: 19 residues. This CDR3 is CASSLANLGQGNSGNTIYF. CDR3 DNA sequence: TGTGCCAGCAGCTTAGCAAACCTGGGACAGGGGAACTCTGGAAACACCATATATTTT. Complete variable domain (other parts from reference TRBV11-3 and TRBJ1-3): EAGVVQSPRYKIIEKKQPVAFWCNPISGHNTLYWYLQNLGQGPELLIRYENEEAVDDSQLPKDRFSAERLKGVDSTLKIQPAELGDSAVYLCASSLANLGQGNSGNTIYFGEGSWLTVV.

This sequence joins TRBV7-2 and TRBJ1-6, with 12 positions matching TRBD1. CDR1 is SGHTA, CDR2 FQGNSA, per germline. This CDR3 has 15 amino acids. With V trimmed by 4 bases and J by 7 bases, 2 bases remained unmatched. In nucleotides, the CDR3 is TGTGCCAGCAGCTCCGGGACAGGGGGCAATTCACCCCTCCACTTT. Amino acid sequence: CASSSGTGGNSPLHF. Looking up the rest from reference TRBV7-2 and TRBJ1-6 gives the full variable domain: GAGVSQSPSNKVTEKGKDVELRCDPISGHTALYWYRQSLGQGLEFLIYFQGNSAPDKSGLPSDRFSAERTGGSVSTLTIQRTQQEDSAVYLCASSSGTGGNSPLHFGNGTRLTVT.

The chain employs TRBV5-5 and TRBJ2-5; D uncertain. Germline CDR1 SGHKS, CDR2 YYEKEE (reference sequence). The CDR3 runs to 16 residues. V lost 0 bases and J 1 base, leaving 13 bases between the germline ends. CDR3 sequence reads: CASSLGSVVGQETQYF. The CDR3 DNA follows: TGTGCCAGCAGCTTGGGGTCCGTGGTCGGCCAAGAGACCCAGTACTTC.

The CDR3 bases are TGTGCCAGCAGCTTAGCAGTCGCAGCCCTGGGGAACATTCAGTACTTC. Its protein is CASSLAVAALGNIQYF. The V gene is TRBV7-9, the J gene TRBJ2-4, with D unclear. CDR1 is SEHNR, CDR2 FQNEAQ, per germline (reference sequence). The V and J ends lost 0 bases and 7 bases respectively, with 16 bases between them. The CDR3 has 16 amino acids.

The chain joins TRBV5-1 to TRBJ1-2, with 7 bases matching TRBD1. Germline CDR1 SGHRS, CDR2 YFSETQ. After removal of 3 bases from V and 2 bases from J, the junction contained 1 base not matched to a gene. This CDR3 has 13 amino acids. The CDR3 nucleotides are TGCGCCAGCAGCTCGGGACAGAACTATGGCTACACCTTC. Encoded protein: CASSSGQNYGYTF.

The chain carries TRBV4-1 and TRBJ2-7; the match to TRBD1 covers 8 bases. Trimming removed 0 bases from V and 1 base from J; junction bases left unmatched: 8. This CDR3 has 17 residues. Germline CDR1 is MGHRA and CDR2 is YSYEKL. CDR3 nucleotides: TGCGCCAGCAGCCAAGATCAGGACAGGGCAAATTCCTACGAGCAGTACTTC. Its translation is CASSQDQDRANSYEQYF.

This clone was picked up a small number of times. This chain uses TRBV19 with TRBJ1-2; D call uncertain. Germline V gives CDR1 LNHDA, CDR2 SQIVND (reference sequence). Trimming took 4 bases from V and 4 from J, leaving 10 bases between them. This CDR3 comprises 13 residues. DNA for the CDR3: TGTGCCAGTAGTACCTTTGACTTCTATGGCTACACCTTC. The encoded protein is CASSTFDFYGYTF.

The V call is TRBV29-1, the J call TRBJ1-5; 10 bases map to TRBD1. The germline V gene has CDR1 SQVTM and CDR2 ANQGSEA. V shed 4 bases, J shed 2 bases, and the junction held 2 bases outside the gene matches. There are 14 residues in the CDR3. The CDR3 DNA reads TGCAGCGTTGGGGACAGGGGTGGCAATCAGCCCCAGCATTTT. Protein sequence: CSVGDRGGNQPQHF.

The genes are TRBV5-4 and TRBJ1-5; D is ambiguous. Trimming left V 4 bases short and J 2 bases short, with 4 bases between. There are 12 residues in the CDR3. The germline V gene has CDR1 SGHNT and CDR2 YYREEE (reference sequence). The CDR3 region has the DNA TGTGCCAGCAGCCCGGGCAATCAGCCCCAGCATTTT. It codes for CASSPGNQPQHF.

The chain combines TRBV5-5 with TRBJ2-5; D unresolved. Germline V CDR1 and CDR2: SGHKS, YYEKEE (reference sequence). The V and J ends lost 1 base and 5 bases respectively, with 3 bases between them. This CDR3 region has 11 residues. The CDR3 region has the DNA TGTGCCAGCAGCTTGCGGGAGACCCAGTACTTC. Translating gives CASSLRETQYF.

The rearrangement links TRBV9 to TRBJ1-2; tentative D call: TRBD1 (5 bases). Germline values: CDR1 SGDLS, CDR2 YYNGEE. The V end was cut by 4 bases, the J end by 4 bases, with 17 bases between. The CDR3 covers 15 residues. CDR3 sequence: CASSLGTGAAYGYTF. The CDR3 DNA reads TGTGCCAGCAGCCTAGGGACGGGAGCGGCCTATGGCTACACCTTC.

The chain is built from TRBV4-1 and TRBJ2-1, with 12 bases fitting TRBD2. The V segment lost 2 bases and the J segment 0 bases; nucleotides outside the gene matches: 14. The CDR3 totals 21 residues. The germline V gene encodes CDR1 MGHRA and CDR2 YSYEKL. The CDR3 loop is CASSQRALLTSGGSSYNEQFF. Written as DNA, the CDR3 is TGCGCCAGCAGCCAAAGGGCCCTACTGACTAGCGGGGGATCCTCCTACAATGAGCAGTTCTTC.

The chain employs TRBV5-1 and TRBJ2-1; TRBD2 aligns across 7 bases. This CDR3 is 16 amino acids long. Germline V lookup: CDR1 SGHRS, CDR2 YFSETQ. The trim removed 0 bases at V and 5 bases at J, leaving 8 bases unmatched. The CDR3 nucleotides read TGCGCCAGCAGCTTGGAAGGGATCGGGGGGAACAATGAGCAGTTCTTC. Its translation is CASSLEGIGGNNEQFF.

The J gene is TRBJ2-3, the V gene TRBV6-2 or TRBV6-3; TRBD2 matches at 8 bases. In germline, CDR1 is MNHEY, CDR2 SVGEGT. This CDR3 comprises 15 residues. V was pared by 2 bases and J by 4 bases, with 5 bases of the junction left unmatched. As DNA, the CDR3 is TGTGCCAGCAGTTACGGGCGGGGGGTTTCAGATACGCAGTATTTT. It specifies CASSYGRGVSDTQYF.

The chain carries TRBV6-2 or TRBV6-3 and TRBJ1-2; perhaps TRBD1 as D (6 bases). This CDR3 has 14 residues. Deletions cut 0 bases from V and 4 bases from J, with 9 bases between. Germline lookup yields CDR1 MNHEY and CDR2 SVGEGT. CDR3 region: CASSYSTQGYGYTF. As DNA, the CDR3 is TGTGCCAGCAGTTACTCGACACAGGGCTATGGCTACACCTTC.

This CDR3 is CASSVGVRNEQFF. CDR3 DNA sequence: TGTGCCAGCAGCGTAGGGGTGAGGAATGAGCAGTTCTTC. The chain recombines TRBV9 with TRBJ2-1; D gene uncertain. Trimming stripped 0 bases from V and 7 bases from J, with 8 bases between. This CDR3 region has 13 residues. Germline V lookup: CDR1 SGDLS, CDR2 YYNGEE.

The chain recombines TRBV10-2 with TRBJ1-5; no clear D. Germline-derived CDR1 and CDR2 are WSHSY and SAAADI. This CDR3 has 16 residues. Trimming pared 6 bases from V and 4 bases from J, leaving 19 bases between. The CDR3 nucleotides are TGCGCCAGCAGCCACACAGAACAGATAGGGAATCAGCCCCAGCATTTT. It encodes CASSHTEQIGNQPQHF.

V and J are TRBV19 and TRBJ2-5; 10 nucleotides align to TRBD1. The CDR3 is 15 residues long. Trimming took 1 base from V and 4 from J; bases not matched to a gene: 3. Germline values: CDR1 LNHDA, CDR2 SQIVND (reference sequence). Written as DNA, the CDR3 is TGTGCCAGTAGTATAGCAAGGACAGGGGGAGAGACCCAGTACTTC. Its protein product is CASSIARTGGETQYF. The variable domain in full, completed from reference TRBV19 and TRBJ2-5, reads DGGITQSPKYLFRKEGQNVTLSCEQNLNHDAMYWYRQDPGQGLRLIYYSQIVNDFQKGDIAEGYSVSREKKESFPLTVTSAQKNPTAFYLCASSIARTGGETQYFGPGTRLLVL.

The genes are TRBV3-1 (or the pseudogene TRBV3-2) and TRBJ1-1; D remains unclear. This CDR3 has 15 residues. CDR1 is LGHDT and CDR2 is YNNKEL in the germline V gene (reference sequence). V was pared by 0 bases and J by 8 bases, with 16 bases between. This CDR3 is CASSQEAVFGGEAFF. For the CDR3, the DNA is TGTGCCAGCAGCCAAGAGGCGGTTTTTGGAGGAGAAGCTTTCTTT.

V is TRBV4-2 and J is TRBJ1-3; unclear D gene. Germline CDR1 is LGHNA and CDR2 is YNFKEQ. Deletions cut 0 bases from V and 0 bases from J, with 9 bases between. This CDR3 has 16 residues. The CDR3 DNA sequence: TGTGCCAGCAGCCAAGACTTCGGCTACTCTGGAAACACCATATATTTT. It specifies CASSQDFGYSGNTIYF.

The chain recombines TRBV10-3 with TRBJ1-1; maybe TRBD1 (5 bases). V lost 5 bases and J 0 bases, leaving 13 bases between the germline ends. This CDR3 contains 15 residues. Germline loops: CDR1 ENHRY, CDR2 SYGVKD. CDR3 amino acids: CAISREAGMNTEAFF. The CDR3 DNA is TGTGCCATCAGTAGGGAGGCAGGGATGAACACTGAAGCTTTCTTT.